This T cell receptor (beta chain) is drawn from a study of T cell responses to AZD1222 COVID-19 vaccine. Study results and caveats: There were mostly white British donors and more females than males, and clonal diversity was possibly underestimated. CD4 TCRs linked to vaccination spanned spike, dominating at 160-218 and 743-854. Among AZD1222 vaccinees, only 6 or 7 were seropositive at baseline.

Sequencing used immunoSEQ multiplex PCR; TCRdb keeps in-frame clones, though not all of them. The sample has some 120,000 clones, roughly 91% seen once; the top ten hold around 10%. This clone appeared once. No antigen is known for it. This CDR3 has 11 residues. Germline lookup yields CDR1 SGHKS and CDR2 YYEKEE (reference sequence). V was cut by 4 bases and J by 10 bases, with 9 bases left in between. The sequencing used peripheral blood, collected on day 0 of MenACWY control vaccination. The genes are TRBV5-5 and TRBJ2-1; TRBD2 is a possible D gene (6 bases). The receptor's source is an adult in good health. The CDR3 DNA reads TGTGCCAGCAGCCCTACTAGCGAGCAGTTCTTC. It specifies CASSPTSEQFF.